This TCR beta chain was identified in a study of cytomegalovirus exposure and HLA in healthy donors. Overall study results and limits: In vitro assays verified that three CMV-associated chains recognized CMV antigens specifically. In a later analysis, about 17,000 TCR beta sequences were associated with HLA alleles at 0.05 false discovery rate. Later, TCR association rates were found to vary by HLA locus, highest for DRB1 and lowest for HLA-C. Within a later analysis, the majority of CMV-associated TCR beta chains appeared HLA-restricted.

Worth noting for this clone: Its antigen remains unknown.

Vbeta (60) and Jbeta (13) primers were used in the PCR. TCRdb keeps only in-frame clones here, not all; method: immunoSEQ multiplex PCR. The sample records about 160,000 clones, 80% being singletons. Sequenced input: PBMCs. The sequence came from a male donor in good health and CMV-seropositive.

CDR3 in DNA: TGCAGCGTTGCTGTCGTCAACACCATATATTTT. It encodes CSVAVVNTIYF. This rearrangement joins TRBV29-1 to TRBJ1-3; no clear D gene. Germline CDR1 reads SQVTM; CDR2 reads ANQGSEA. The V gene lost 4 bases and the J gene lost 7 bases, with 8 bases spanning the gap. This CDR3 has 11 amino acids.